These 32 T cell receptor beta chains were sequenced from one sample in a study of early T cells in non-severe SARS-CoV-2 infection. TCRdb fed the 5' RACE reads into MiXCR, producing one record per CDR3 protein. This table holds some 38,000 distinct CDR3 sequences, around 4.6% found once. Sequenced input: whole blood. Source of these receptors: an adult who was a healthcare worker with PCR-confirmed SARS-CoV-2 infection or an uninfected control (not recorded which).

The genes are TRBV7-8 and TRBJ1-5, with no clear D. The CDR3 totals 16 residues. The V and J ends lost 5 bases and 0 bases respectively, with 14 bases between them. The germline CDR1 and CDR2 sequences are SGHVS and FQNEAQ. Written as DNA, the CDR3 is TGTGCCAGCAGCCTAGGACCGAGCTATAGCAATCAGCCCCAGCATTTT. Amino acids: CASSLGPSYSNQPQHF.

This clonotype was seen many times. The chain recombines TRBV20-1 with TRBJ2-3; TRBD2 might be the D (7 bases). This CDR3 region has 17 residues. Germline V lookup: CDR1 DFQATT, CDR2 SNEGSKA (reference sequence). Trimming stripped 5 bases from V and 0 bases from J, with 21 bases between. This CDR3 is CSASLDGGAVSTDTQYF. The CDR3 region has the DNA TGCAGTGCTTCATTGGATGGGGGGGCCGTTAGCACAGATACGCAGTATTTT.

This clonotype was detected ten times or more. The chain uses TRBV29-1 and TRBJ2-1; possibly TRBD2 for D (7 bases). V lost 7 bases and J 0 bases, leaving 13 bases between the germline ends. CDR1 is SQVTM, CDR2 ANQGSEA, per germline. The CDR3 consists of 14 residues. The CDR3 spells CSALGGVSYNEQFF. CDR3 DNA: TGCAGCGCCTTAGGGGGGGTCTCCTACAATGAGCAGTTCTTC.

The rearrangement joins TRBV9 to TRBJ1-4; D gene ambiguous. In germline, CDR1 is SGDLS, CDR2 YYNGEE. Trimming cost V 2 bases and J 0 bases, with 8 bases left between them. The CDR3 totals 15 residues. The CDR3 here is CASSVDQATNEKLFF. DNA for the CDR3: TGTGCCAGCAGCGTTGATCAGGCAACTAATGAAAAACTGTTTTTT.

This clonotype was counted at least ten times. In nucleotides, the CDR3 is TGTGCCAGCAGCTTAGCCCGGGACTATAACAATGAGCAGTTCTTC. The encoded protein is CASSLARDYNNEQFF. This chain connects TRBV13 to TRBJ2-1; 7 positions match TRBD2. Germline CDR1 and CDR2: PRHDT and FYEKMQ (reference sequence). After removal of 1 base from V and 5 bases from J, the junction contained 5 bases not matched to a gene. The CDR3 length is 15 residues.

The table lists this clonotype with a few counts. The genes are TRBV5-1 and TRBJ1-1; 10 bases agree with TRBD1. Germline CDR1 SGHRS, CDR2 YFSETQ. J lost 1 base, V lost 4 bases, and 1 base had no gene match. There are 14 residues in the CDR3. CDR3 bases: TGCGCCAGCAGCGGGACAGGGGCGAACACTGAAGCTTTCTTT. Translated, it gives CASSGTGANTEAFF. Using reference TRBV5-1 and TRBJ1-1 for the parts outside the CDR3, the full variable domain is KAGVTQTPRYLIKTRGQQVTLSCSPISGHRSVSWYQQTPGQGLQFLFEYFSETQRNKGNFPGRFSGRQFSNSRSEMNVSTLELGDSALYLCASSGTGANTEAFFGQGTRLTVV.

This clonotype was counted many times. The J gene is TRBJ1-5, the V gene TRBV6-2 or TRBV6-3; D call uncertain. The CDR3 extends over 14 amino acids. Trimming stripped 5 bases from V and 0 bases from J, with 8 bases between. Germline assignment: CDR1 MNHEY and CDR2 SVGEGT. Written as DNA, the CDR3 is TGTGCCAGCAGTCCCGTCGGTAGCAATCAGCCCCAGCATTTT. This codes for CASSPVGSNQPQHF.

In its sample, this clonotype was seen many times. CDR3 sequence: CASSVGDTPYGYTF. As DNA, the CDR3 is TGTGCCAGCAGCGTAGGGGACACACCCTATGGCTACACCTTC. The chain joins TRBV9 to TRBJ1-2; tentative D call: TRBD1 (6 bases). Trimming left V 0 bases short and J 4 bases short, with 10 bases between. This CDR3 comprises 14 residues. The germline gives CDR1 SGDLS, CDR2 YYNGEE.

This clonotype was observed at least ten times. This chain uses TRBV12-3 or TRBV12-4 with TRBJ1-2; D is undetermined. The germline V and J ends were trimmed by 3 bases and 4 bases, with 9 bases remaining between them. CDR3 size: 13 residues. The CDR3 sequence is CASSLRLPYGYTF. CDR3 DNA: TGTGCCAGCAGTTTGCGGCTACCCTATGGCTACACCTTC.

This chain uses TRBV2 with TRBJ1-1, with 7 bases aligning to TRBD1. Looked up from germline, CDR1 is SNHLY and CDR2 is FYNNEI. V was clipped by 4 bases and J by 4 bases; unmatched bases: 3. The CDR3 length is 13 residues. CDR3 DNA sequence: TGTGCCAGCAGTGGTCAGGGGGGCACTGAAGCTTTCTTT. Its translation is CASSGQGGTEAFF.

The sample holds many counts of this clonotype. The chain links TRBV30 to TRBJ1-5; D is ambiguous. V was shortened by 0 bases and J by 3 bases, with 6 bases between the two germline ends. The germline CDR1 and CDR2 sequences are GTSNPN and SVGIG (reference sequence). This CDR3 contains 13 residues. The CDR3 DNA is TGTGCCTGGAGTGTAGAGGACAATCAGCCCCAGCATTTT. As protein: CAWSVEDNQPQHF.

This clonotype was seen a few times. The rearrangement uses TRBV3-1 and TRBJ1-5; D may be TRBD1 (6 bases). V shed 1 base and J shed 4 bases, with 11 bases lying between them. CDR3 size: 15 residues. The V gene's germline CDR1 is LGHDT and CDR2 YNNKEL (reference sequence). The CDR3 bases are TGTGCCAGCAGCCAAGGTGGCGGACAGAATCAGCCCCAGCATTTT. It codes for CASSQGGGQNQPQHF.

This clonotype occurred many times. The V gene is TRBV30, the J gene TRBJ2-5, with D possibly being TRBD2 (6 bases). There are 12 residues in the CDR3. The germline V gene has CDR1 GTSNPN and CDR2 SVGIG (reference sequence). V lost 4 bases and J lost 3, with 9 bases in between. CDR3: CAWMVAEETQYF. CDR3 in DNA: TGTGCCTGGATGGTAGCGGAAGAGACCCAGTACTTC.

This clonotype was observed at least ten times. The rearrangement links TRBV12-3 or TRBV12-4 to TRBJ1-1, with a tentative D call TRBD1 (5 bases). The CDR3 sequence is 15 residues long. V lost 6 bases, J lost 3 bases, and 17 bases lay in between. CDR3 nucleotide sequence: TGTGCCAGCAGCCCTCATCGGGGGTCGGACACTGAAGCTTTCTTT. It codes for CASSPHRGSDTEAFF.

This rearrangement joins TRBV7-6 to TRBJ2-7, with 8 bases fitting TRBD1. There are 14 residues in the CDR3. Germline V gives CDR1 SGHVS, CDR2 FNYEAQ. J was trimmed by 5 bases and V by 5 bases; bases with no gene match: 8. CDR3 region: CASSATGETDEQYF. The CDR3 nucleotides read TGTGCCAGCAGCGCGACAGGGGAAACGGACGAGCAGTACTTC.

This clonotype was counted ten times or more. In DNA form, the CDR3 reads TGTGCCAGCAGCCGCGTAGAAAACGGGGAGCTGTTTTTT. Residues: CASSRVENGELFF. The V and J genes are TRBV11-1 and TRBJ2-2; no clear D gene. V shed 5 bases and J shed 7 bases, with 11 bases lying between them. This CDR3 is built from 13 residues. Germline assignment: CDR1 SGHAT and CDR2 FQDESV (reference sequence).

This clonotype was detected many times. The chain joins TRBV24-1 to TRBJ2-5, with a weak D call TRBD1 (6 bases). Trimming took off 4 bases at V and 2 bases at J, with 10 bases between the two ends. The CDR3 runs to 14 residues. Germline V gene sequence: CDR1 KGHDR, CDR2 SFDVKD. Written as DNA, the CDR3 is TGTGCCACCAGTGACGGTCAGGGGCAAGAGACCCAGTACTTC. It is translated as CATSDGQGQETQYF.

This clonotype was detected many times. The CDR3 DNA sequence: TGTGCCAGCAGCCCTCTTCCTAATGAGCAGTTCTTC. This codes for CASSPLPNEQFF. V gene TRBV11-2 combines with J gene TRBJ2-1; D gene uncertain. There are 12 residues in the CDR3. Trimming removed 5 bases from V and 7 bases from J, with 9 bases in between. Germline V lookup: CDR1 SGHAT, CDR2 FQNNGV.

This clonotype appeared once. This may come from a read error, since a much larger clone is one base off. The gene calls are TRBV18 and TRBJ1-1; 7 bases are shared with TRBD1. The CDR3 is 13 residues long. Germline V gene data show CDR1 as KGHSH and CDR2 as LQKENI. V lost 8 bases, J lost 0 bases, and 3 bases stayed unmatched. The CDR3 protein is CASKQGMNTEAFF. The CDR3 DNA is TGTGCCAGCAAACAGGGGATGAACACTGAAGCTTTCTTT. Using reference TRBV18 and TRBJ1-1 for the parts outside the CDR3, the full variable domain is NAGVMQNPRHLVRRRGQEARLRCSPMKGHSHVYWYRQLPEEGLKFMVYLQKENIIDESGMPKERFSAEFPKEGPSILRIQQVVRGDSAAYFCASKQGMNTEAFFGQGTRLTVV.

This clonotype occurred many times. V and J are TRBV3-1 and TRBJ2-1, with a possible D match to TRBD1 (6 bases). Trimming stripped 6 bases from V and 1 base from J, with 10 bases between. This CDR3 contains 14 residues. Germline CDR1 is LGHDT and CDR2 is YNNKEL (reference sequence). DNA for the CDR3: TGTGCCAGCAGACAGGGTGGATCCTACAATGAGCAGTTCTTC. Its translation: CASRQGGSYNEQFF.

This clonotype was observed at least ten times. The chain joins TRBV5-1 to TRBJ1-5, with D tentatively TRBD1 (6 bases). Deletions cut 0 bases from V and 5 bases from J, with 12 bases between. CDR3 length: 15 residues. Germline CDR1 SGHRS, CDR2 YFSETQ. DNA of the CDR3: TGCGCCAGCAGCTTGGCCGGGGGGGCGGATCAGCCCCAGCATTTT. Translation gives CASSLAGGADQPQHF.

This clonotype is labeled as medium-sized. The rearrangement links TRBV12-5 to TRBJ2-1, with D unclear. Germline CDR1 LGHNT, CDR2 FRNRAP. The CDR3 is made up of 16 amino acids. The germline V and J ends were trimmed by 4 bases and 5 bases, with 18 bases remaining between them. The CDR3 sequence is CASGWTYRTDNNEQFF. CDR3 coding DNA: TGTGCTAGTGGTTGGACCTATCGGACGGATAACAATGAGCAGTTCTTC.

This chain joins TRBV13 and TRBJ2-3; the match to TRBD1 covers 9 bases. Germline V gene data show CDR1 as PRHDT and CDR2 as FYEKMQ (reference sequence). Unmatched junction bases numbered 8, after V lost 5 bases and J lost 2 bases. The length of the CDR3 is 16 residues. The chain's CDR3 is CASSSPGTGITDTQYF. In DNA form, the CDR3 reads TGTGCCAGCAGCAGTCCCGGGACAGGGATCACAGATACGCAGTATTTT.

At least ten counts were recorded for this clonotype. This chain joins TRBV12-3 or TRBV12-4 and TRBJ1-2, with a weak D call TRBD1 (5 bases). CDR3 length equals 14 residues. Between the trimmed V and J ends, which lost 6 bases and 8 bases, there was a span of 19 bases. The CDR3 is CASRPGPSRPGYTF. Here the CDR3 DNA reads TGTGCCAGCAGGCCGGGGCCGTCTCGACCGGGCTACACCTTC.

This clonotype occurred many times. This sequence joins TRBV30 and TRBJ1-1; the D gene is possibly TRBD1 (5 bases). The CDR3 has 16 residues. V dropped 3 bases and J dropped 3 bases, with 20 bases sitting between them. Germline V gives CDR1 GTSNPN, CDR2 SVGIG (reference sequence). The CDR3 loop reads CAWRPLGQTYYTEAFF. The CDR3 bases are TGTGCCTGGAGGCCGTTGGGGCAGACCTACTACACTGAAGCTTTCTTT.

In its sample, this clonotype was seen a few times. The V call is TRBV20-1, the J call TRBJ1-1; D may be TRBD1 (5 bases). CDR1 is DFQATT, CDR2 SNEGSKA, per germline (reference sequence). The CDR3 covers 12 residues. V was shortened by 3 bases and J by 13 bases, with 18 bases between the two germline ends. The CDR3 DNA is TGCAGTGCTAGTAAGGGAAGGGGTGAATATTTCTTT. Amino acid sequence: CSASKGRGEYFF.

This clonotype showed up many times. The V and J genes are TRBV6-1 and TRBJ2-1; 7 nucleotides agree with TRBD2. Germline trimming cut 3 bases from V and 6 bases from J; bases unmatched to any gene: 11. CDR3 length: 16 residues. Germline-derived CDR1 and CDR2 are MNHNS and SASEGT. The CDR3 is CASSEPSGDSLNEQFF. CDR3 sequence (DNA): TGTGCCAGCAGTGAGCCTAGCGGTGACTCTCTCAATGAGCAGTTCTTC.

This clonotype was seen ten or more times. This chain links TRBV6-6 with TRBJ2-4, with no clear D. The ends were cut back, 6 bases at V and 0 bases at J, with 12 bases in the middle. Germline V CDR1 and CDR2: MNHNY, SVGAGI (reference sequence). The CDR3 length is 15 residues. In DNA form, the CDR3 reads TGTGCCAGCAGCAATGACCGTCTAGCCAAAAACATTCAGTACTTC. This encodes CASSNDRLAKNIQYF.

A few counts support this clonotype. The V and J genes are TRBV5-8 and TRBJ1-1; D not resolved. The ends were cut back, 2 bases at V and 11 bases at J, with 16 bases in the middle. The CDR3 extends over 13 amino acids. From germline, CDR1 is SGHTS and CDR2 YDEGEE. The CDR3 loop reads CASSLYGVESAFF. The CDR3 region has the DNA TGTGCCAGCAGCTTATATGGGGTAGAGTCGGCTTTCTTT.

The J gene is TRBJ2-1, the V gene TRBV7-6, with D possibly being TRBD2 (5 bases). V was clipped by 1 base and J by 3 bases, with 13 bases between them. The CDR3 consists of 16 residues. Germline-derived CDR1 and CDR2 are SGHVS and FNYEAQ. DNA for the CDR3: TGTGCCAGCAGCTTAGGGGAGCGGAGCCACTACAATGAGCAGTTCTTC. Its protein is CASSLGERSHYNEQFF.

This clonotype was observed at least ten times. The rearrangement links TRBV5-1 to TRBJ1-4; D is unclear. Germline-derived CDR1 and CDR2 are SGHRS and YFSETQ. The CDR3 extends over 13 amino acids. The ends were cut back, 0 bases at V and 4 bases at J, with 4 bases in the middle. The CDR3 here is CASSLEDNEKLFF. CDR3 in DNA: TGCGCCAGCAGCTTGGAAGATAATGAAAAACTGTTTTTT.

This clonotype has a handful of counts. The V call is TRBV7-8, the J call TRBJ1-1; perhaps TRBD1 as D (5 bases). V was pared by 4 bases and J by 1 base, with 10 bases between. The CDR3 is made up of 14 amino acids. Germline V gene data show CDR1 as SGHVS and CDR2 as FQNEAQ. The CDR3 coding sequence is TGTGCCAGCAGCTCAGGGACGCCGAACACTGAAGCTTTCTTT. Its protein product is CASSSGTPNTEAFF.